The 12 T cell receptor beta chains reported below all come from one sample, sequenced in a study of blood T cell repertoires in COVID-19. This table comes from immunoSEQ multiplex PCR, and its TCRdb copy is limited to in-frame clones, with some not included. The sample lists more than 400,000 clones; roughly 90% were seen once. Sequencing was performed on PBMCs or T cells enriched from blood (not recorded which). The receptors come from a woman in her late teens or twenties who had recovered from COVID-19.

The sample holds a few counts of this clone. The J gene is TRBJ2-2, the V gene TRBV30; 7 bases map to TRBD2. In germline, CDR1 is GTSNPN, CDR2 SVGIG (reference sequence). The length of the CDR3 is 14 residues. The V and J ends lost 2 bases and 4 bases, in that order; junction bases with no gene match: 4. The CDR3 spells CAWSRLAVTGELFF. The CDR3 region has the DNA TGTGCCTGGAGTCGACTAGCCGTCACCGGGGAGCTGTTTTTT.

The rearrangement uses TRBV11-2 and TRBJ1-1; 7 bases map to TRBD1. There are 16 residues in the CDR3. The germline V gene has CDR1 SGHAT and CDR2 FQNNGV. J gave up 3 bases and V 0 bases, and 7 bases lay outside the gene matches. CDR3: CASSLDRGTVDTEAFF. The CDR3 DNA reads TGTGCCAGCAGCTTAGATCGAGGGACAGTAGACACTGAAGCTTTCTTT.

As regards this clone: The junction does not match germline at one end; this may be a read error. The rearrangement joins TRBV10-1 to TRBJ1-4; 7 bases are a match to TRBD1. There are 13 residues in the CDR3. Germline-derived CDR1 and CDR2 are WNHNN and SYGVQD (reference sequence). CDR3 nucleotide sequence: TGCGCCGGCAGGGGGGGTGCTAATGAAAAACTGTTTTTT. Residues: CAGRGGANEKLFF.

This chain links TRBV11-2 with TRBJ1-3, with TRBD1 matching over 7 bases. This CDR3 has 14 amino acids. Trimming at V came to 5 bases and at J to 0 bases, leaving 1 base not matched to a gene. Germline V CDR1 and CDR2: SGHAT, FQNNGV. The CDR3 loop reads CASSGTVSGNTIYF. CDR3 sequence (DNA): TGTGCCAGCAGCGGGACAGTCTCTGGAAACACCATATATTTT.

The chain joins TRBV2 to TRBJ1-4; 7 bases line up with TRBD1. There are 14 residues in the CDR3. V lost 6 bases and J lost 6; bases outside the gene matches: 7. In germline, CDR1 is SNHLY, CDR2 FYNNEI. The CDR3 here is CASRIDRVDEKLFF. The DNA for the CDR3 is TGTGCCAGCAGGATCGACAGGGTTGATGAAAAACTGTTTTTT.

The chain employs TRBV7-2 and TRBJ2-5; no definite D call. The CDR3 totals 14 residues. Trimming removed 8 bases from V and 1 base from J, with 14 bases in between. Germline V CDR1 and CDR2: SGHTA, FQGNSA. The CDR3 reads CASGPPYLQETQYF. The CDR3 nucleotides read TGTGCCAGCGGCCCCCCGTACCTCCAAGAGACCCAGTACTTC. Complete variable domain (other parts from reference TRBV7-2 and TRBJ2-5): GAGVSQSPSNKVTEKGKDVELRCDPISGHTALYWYRQSLGQGLEFLIYFQGNSAPDKSGLPSDRFSAERTGGSVSTLTIQRTQQEDSAVYLCASGPPYLQETQYFGPGTRLLVL.

V is TRBV18 and J is TRBJ1-5; the match to TRBD1 covers 8 bases. The CDR3 spans 15 residues. V gave up 5 bases and J gave up 4 bases; unmatched junction bases: 7. The germline V gene has CDR1 KGHSH and CDR2 LQKENI. For the CDR3, the DNA is TGTGCCAGCTCAGGAGACAGGGGTGTTAATCAGCCCCAGCATTTT. It translates to CASSGDRGVNQPQHF.

The V and J genes are TRBV18 and TRBJ1-4, with a possible D match to TRBD1 (5 bases). The V end lost 6 bases, the J end lost 4 bases, and 12 bases lay between the germline ends. From germline, CDR1 is KGHSH and CDR2 LQKENI. CDR3 length equals 14 residues. CDR3 DNA sequence: TGTGCCAGCTCTTCGGACACCCTTAATGAAAAACTGTTTTTT. Its translation: CASSSDTLNEKLFF.

With respect to this clone: Germline and junction disagree at one end, which may indicate a read error. V is TRBV2 and J is TRBJ2-7; 11 nucleotides align to TRBD1. This CDR3 contains 12 residues. Germline loops: CDR1 SNHLY, CDR2 FYNNEI. The CDR3, as DNA: TGTGCCAGCAGTTCGACCGGGACAGGGGGTCCGTTC. Translated, it gives CASSSTGTGGPF.

This chain connects TRBV2 to TRBJ1-4; a possible D gene is TRBD1 (5 bases). The CDR3 contains 13 residues. V was trimmed by 5 bases and J by 6 bases, leaving 10 bases between them. Looked up from germline, CDR1 is SNHLY and CDR2 is FYNNEI. CDR3 amino acids: CASSWARDEKLFF. The CDR3 coding sequence is TGTGCCAGCAGTTGGGCCAGGGATGAAAAACTGTTTTTT.

This clone was seen a single time. The genes are TRBV29-1 and TRBJ2-3; D is uncertain. Germline CDR1 and CDR2: SQVTM and ANQGSEA. Trimming took 8 bases from V and 2 from J, leaving 8 bases between them. The CDR3 is 11 amino acids. CDR3 sequence: CSSRYTDTQYF. The CDR3 DNA sequence: TGCAGCTCACGGTACACAGATACGCAGTATTTT.

The chain joins TRBV6-5 to TRBJ1-6; D is undetermined. CDR3 length: 11 residues. Trimming took off 7 bases at V and 7 bases at J, with 5 bases between the two ends. Per germline, CDR1 MNHEY and CDR2 SVGAGI. The CDR3 DNA reads TGTGCCAGCACTAGGAATTCACCCCTCCACTTT. This encodes CASTRNSPLHF.